This T cell receptor (beta chain) was recovered during a study of cytomegalovirus exposure and HLA in healthy donors. Points from the study as a whole: The majority of TCR sequences were rare, yet some public TCRs appeared in many donors. The study recorded 150 to 200 TCR beta chains that were cytomegalovirus-associated. The finding came from a later analysis; first-cohort TCR clusters tended to co-occur in the 130 or so validation repertoires.

Produced via immunoSEQ multiplex PCR; TCRdb's table is partial and in-frame only. The data contain 170,000 or so clones, about four fifths of them singletons. Germline V gene lookup returns CDR1 SEHNR and CDR2 FQNEAQ (reference sequence). V was clipped by 7 bases and J by 7 bases; unmatched bases: 13. CDR3 length: 16 amino acids. As concerns this clone: Its target is not known.

The sequence came from a woman younger than 30 in good health and CMV-seropositive. V usage is TRBV7-9 and J usage is TRBJ1-2, with TRBD1 identical over 12 bases. The source material was PBMCs. The CDR3 loop is CASTSPGTGGDFGYTF. The DNA of the CDR3 is TGTGCCAGCACCTCCCCCGGGACAGGGGGCGACTTTGGCTACACCTTC.